This TCR beta chain emerged from a study of T cell repertoires in cytomegalovirus infection. Study overall: Public TCR beta signatures were indicative of both CMV infection and a matching HLA type.

TCRdb reprocessed the reads via MiXCR and lists one record per CDR3 protein. The profile shows hundreds of thousands of distinct CDR3 sequences, about 33% of them singletons. J was trimmed by 0 bases and V by 4 bases; bases with no gene match: 5. The CDR3 extends over 17 amino acids. In germline, CDR1 is LNHDA, CDR2 SQIVND (reference sequence). On this clonotype itself: Its cognate antigen is unknown.

The chain combines TRBV19 with TRBJ1-5, with 11 bases that match TRBD1. The TCR comes from a human donor in good health (CMV status not recorded). Some clones in this sample may be carry-over from other donors' samples. Sequencing used cultured PBMCs, obtained from culture after CMV antigen stimulation. The CDR3 here is CASSTLGQGVSNQPQHF. CDR3 sequence (DNA): TGTGCCAGTAGTACCTTGGGACAGGGGGTTAGCAATCAGCCCCAGCATTTT.